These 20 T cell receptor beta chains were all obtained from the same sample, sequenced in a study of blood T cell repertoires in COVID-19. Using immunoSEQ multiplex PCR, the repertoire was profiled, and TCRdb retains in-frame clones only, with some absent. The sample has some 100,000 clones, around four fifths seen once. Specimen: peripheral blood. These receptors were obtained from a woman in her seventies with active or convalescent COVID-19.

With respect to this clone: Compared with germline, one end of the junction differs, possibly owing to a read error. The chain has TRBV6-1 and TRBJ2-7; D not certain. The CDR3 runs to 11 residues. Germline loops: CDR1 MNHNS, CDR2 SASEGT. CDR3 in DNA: TGTGCCAGCAGTGAATCCGGCCTAGATACCTTC. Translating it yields CASSESGLDTF.

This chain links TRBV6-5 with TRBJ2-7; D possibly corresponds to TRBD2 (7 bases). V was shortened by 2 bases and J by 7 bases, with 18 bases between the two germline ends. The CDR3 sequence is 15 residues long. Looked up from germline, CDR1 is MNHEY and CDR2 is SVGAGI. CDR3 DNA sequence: TGTGCCAGCAGTTACGGCGGGGGCCCAATTCCGGAGCAGTACTTC. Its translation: CASSYGGGPIPEQYF.

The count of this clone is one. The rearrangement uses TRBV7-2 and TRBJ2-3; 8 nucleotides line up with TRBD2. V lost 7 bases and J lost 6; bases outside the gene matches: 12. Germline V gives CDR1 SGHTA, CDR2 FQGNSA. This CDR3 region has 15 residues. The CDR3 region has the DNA TGTGCCAGCACCCCTAGCGGGTTAGGATCGGATACGCAGTATTTT. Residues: CASTPSGLGSDTQYF.

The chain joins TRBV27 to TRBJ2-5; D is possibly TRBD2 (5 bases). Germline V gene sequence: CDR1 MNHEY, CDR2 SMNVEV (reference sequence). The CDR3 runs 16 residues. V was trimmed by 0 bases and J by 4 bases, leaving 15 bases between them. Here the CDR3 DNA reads TGTGCCAGCAGTTTATCTGGCGGGTTTCTGGGAGAGACCCAGTACTTC. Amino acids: CASSLSGGFLGETQYF.

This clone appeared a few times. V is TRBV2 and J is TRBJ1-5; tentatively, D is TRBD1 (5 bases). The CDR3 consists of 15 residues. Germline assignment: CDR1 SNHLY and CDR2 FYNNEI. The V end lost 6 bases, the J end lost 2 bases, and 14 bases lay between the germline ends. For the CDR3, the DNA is TGTGCCAGCAGCTTGACAGAGGATGGCAATCAGCCCCAGCATTTT. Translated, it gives CASSLTEDGNQPQHF.

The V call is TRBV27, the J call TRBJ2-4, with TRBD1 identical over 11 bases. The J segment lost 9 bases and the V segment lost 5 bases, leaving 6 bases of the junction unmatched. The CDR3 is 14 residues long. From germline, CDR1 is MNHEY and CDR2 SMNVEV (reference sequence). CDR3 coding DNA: TGTGCCAGCAGTCCTGGGACAGGGGGGTCCATTCAGTACTTC. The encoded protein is CASSPGTGGSIQYF.

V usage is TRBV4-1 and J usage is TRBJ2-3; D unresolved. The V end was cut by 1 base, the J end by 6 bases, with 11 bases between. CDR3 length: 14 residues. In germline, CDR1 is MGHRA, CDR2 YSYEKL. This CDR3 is CASSQGQRSDTQYF. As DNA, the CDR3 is TGCGCCAGCAGCCAAGGGCAGCGTTCGGATACGCAGTATTTT.

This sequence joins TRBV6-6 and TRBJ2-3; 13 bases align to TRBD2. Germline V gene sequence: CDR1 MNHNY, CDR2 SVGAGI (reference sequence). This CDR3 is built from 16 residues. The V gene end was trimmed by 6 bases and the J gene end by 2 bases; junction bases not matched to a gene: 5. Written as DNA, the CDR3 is TGTGCCAGCAGGACGACTAGCGGGGGGTACACAGATACGCAGTATTTT. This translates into CASRTTSGGYTDTQYF.

Written as DNA, the CDR3 is TGTGCCACCAGCAGGGTTCGTTGGACGGGGTCCTCTGGAAACACCATATATTTT. Amino acid sequence: CATSRVRWTGSSGNTIYF. The V call is TRBV15, the J call TRBJ1-3; D remains unclear. The CDR3 consists of 18 residues. Germline V gene lookup returns CDR1 LNHNV and CDR2 YYDKDF (reference sequence). Trimming removed 3 bases from V and 0 bases from J, with 18 bases in between.

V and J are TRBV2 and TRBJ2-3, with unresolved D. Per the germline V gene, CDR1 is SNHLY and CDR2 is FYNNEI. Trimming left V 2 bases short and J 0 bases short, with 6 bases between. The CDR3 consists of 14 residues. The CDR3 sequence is CASSELLSTDTQYF. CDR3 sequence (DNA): TGTGCCAGCAGTGAATTATTAAGCACAGATACGCAGTATTTT.

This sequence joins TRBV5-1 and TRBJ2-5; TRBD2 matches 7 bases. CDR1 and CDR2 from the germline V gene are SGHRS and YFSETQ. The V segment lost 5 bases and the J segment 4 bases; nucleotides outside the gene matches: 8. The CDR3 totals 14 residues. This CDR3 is CASSLVGGTETQYF. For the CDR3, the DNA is TGCGCCAGCAGTCTGGTCGGGGGGACAGAGACCCAGTACTTC.

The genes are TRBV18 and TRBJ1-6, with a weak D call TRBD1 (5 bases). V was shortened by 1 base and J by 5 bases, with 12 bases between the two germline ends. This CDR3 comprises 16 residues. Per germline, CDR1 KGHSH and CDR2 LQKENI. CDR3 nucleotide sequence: TGTGCCAGCTCACCACGGCGACAGAGAGATAATTCACCCCTCCACTTT. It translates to CASSPRRQRDNSPLHF.

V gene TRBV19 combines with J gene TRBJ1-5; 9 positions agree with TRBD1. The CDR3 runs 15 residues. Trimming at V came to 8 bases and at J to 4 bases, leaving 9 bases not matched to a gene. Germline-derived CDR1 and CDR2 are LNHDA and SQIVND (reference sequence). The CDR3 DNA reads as TGTGCCAGTTTCACGACAGGGGGAAAAAATCAGCCCCAGCATTTT. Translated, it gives CASFTTGGKNQPQHF.

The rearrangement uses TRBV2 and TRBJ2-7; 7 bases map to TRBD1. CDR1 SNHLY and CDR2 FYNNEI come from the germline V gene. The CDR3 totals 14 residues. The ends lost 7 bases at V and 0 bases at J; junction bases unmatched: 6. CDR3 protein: CASIRGISSYEQYF. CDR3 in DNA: TGTGCCAGCATCAGGGGGATTAGCTCCTACGAGCAGTACTTC.

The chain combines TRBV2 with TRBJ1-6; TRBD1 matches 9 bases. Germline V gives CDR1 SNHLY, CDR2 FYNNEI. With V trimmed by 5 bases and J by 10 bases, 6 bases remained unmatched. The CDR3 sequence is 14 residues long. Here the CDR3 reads CASSPGQGHSPLHF. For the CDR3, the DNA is TGTGCCAGCAGTCCGGGACAGGGACACTCACCCCTCCACTTT.

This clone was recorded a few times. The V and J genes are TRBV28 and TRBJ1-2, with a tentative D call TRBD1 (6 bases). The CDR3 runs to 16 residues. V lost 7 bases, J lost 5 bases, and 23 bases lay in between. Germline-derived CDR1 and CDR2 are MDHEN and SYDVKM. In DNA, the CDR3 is TGTGCCAGCACCGTAAACCTCGGGGGGCGTCAATATGGCTACACCTTC. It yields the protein CASTVNLGGRQYGYTF.

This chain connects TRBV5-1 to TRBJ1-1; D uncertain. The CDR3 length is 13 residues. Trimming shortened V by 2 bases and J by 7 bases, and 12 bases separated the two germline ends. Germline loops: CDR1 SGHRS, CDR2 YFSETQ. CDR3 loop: CASSFPRLGEAFF. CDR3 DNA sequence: TGCGCCAGCAGCTTTCCGAGGCTCGGTGAAGCTTTCTTT.

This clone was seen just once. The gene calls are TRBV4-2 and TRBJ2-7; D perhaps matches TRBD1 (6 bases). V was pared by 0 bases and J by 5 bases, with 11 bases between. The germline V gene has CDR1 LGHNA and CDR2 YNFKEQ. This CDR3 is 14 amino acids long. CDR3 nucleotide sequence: TGTGCCAGCAGCCAAGATCACAGGGCGGACGAGCAGTACTTC. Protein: CASSQDHRADEQYF.

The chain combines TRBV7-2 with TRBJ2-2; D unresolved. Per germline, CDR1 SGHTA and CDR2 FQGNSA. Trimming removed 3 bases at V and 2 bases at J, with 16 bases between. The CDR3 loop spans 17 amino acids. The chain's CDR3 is CASSFLPVMKNTGELFF. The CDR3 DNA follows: TGTGCCAGCAGCTTTCTACCCGTCATGAAAAACACCGGGGAGCTGTTTTTT.

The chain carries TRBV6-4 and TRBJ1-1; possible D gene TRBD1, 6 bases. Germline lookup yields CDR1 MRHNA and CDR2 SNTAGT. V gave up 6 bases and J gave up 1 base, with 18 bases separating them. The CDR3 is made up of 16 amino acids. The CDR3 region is CASSLDRWTANTEAFF. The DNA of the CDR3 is TGTGCCAGCAGCCTAGACCGATGGACAGCGAACACTGAAGCTTTCTTT.